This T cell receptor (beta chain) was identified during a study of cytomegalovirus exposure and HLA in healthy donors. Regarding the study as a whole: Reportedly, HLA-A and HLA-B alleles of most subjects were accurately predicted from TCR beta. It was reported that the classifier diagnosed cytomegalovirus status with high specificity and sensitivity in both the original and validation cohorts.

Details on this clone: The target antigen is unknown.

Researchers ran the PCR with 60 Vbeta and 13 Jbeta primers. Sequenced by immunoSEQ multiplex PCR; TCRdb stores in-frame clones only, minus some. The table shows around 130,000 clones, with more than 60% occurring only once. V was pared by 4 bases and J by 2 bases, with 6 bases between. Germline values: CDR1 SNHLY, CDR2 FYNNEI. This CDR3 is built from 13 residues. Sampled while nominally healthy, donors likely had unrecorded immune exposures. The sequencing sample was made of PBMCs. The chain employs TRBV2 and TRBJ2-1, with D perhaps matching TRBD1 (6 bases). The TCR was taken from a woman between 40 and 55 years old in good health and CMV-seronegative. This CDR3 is CASSGQAYNEQFF. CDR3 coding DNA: TGTGCCAGCAGTGGACAGGCCTACAATGAGCAGTTCTTC.